The 5 T cell receptor beta chains listed next were all sequenced from one sample in a study of blood T cell repertoires in COVID-19. Method: immunoSEQ multiplex PCR; TCRdb's copy keeps in-frame clones and lacks some. The profile shows about 260,000 clones, around 82% of them singletons. The sample taken for sequencing was peripheral blood. The receptors come from a woman between 45 and 60 years old who had recovered from COVID-19.

Here the CDR3 DNA reads TGTGCCAGCAGCGTTTGTACGGTAGAGACCCAGTACTTC. Its translation is CASSVCTVETQYF. The chain is built from TRBV9 and TRBJ2-5; D gene unclear. Trimming left V 2 bases short and J 4 bases short, with 9 bases between. The CDR3 totals 13 residues. Germline V lookup: CDR1 SGDLS, CDR2 YYNGEE.

The DNA for the CDR3 is TGTGCCAGCAGCCAAGAACGGGGGGCATCGGATCAGCCCCAGCATTTT. It translates to CASSQERGASDQPQHF. The chain uses TRBV3-1 (or the pseudogene TRBV3-2) and TRBJ1-5, with D perhaps matching TRBD1 (6 bases). There are 16 residues in the CDR3. V was clipped by 0 bases and J by 5 bases, with 14 bases between them. Germline V gene data show CDR1 as LGHDT and CDR2 as YNNKEL (reference sequence).

The genes are TRBV28 and TRBJ1-1; 9 bases agree with TRBD1. The CDR3 runs 13 residues. Germline V gene data show CDR1 as MDHEN and CDR2 as SYDVKM. V gave up 10 bases and J gave up 5 bases; unmatched junction bases: 8. This chain's CDR3 is CATKGTGLTEAFF. The CDR3 nucleotides read TGTGCCACCAAAGGGACAGGGTTGACTGAAGCTTTCTTT.

This clone was seen at least ten times. The CDR3 DNA reads as TGTGCCAGCAGTGATACCGGGACAGGGGGGGTGTATGACAACTACGAGCAGTACTTC. Translated, it gives CASSDTGTGGVYDNYEQYF. V and J are TRBV27 and TRBJ2-7, with TRBD1 matching over 11 bases. Trimming at V came to 5 bases and at J to 3 bases, leaving 18 bases not matched to a gene. Germline lookup yields CDR1 MNHEY and CDR2 SMNVEV (reference sequence). This CDR3 region has 19 residues.

The count of this clone is one. The rearrangement joins TRBV27 to TRBJ1-2; TRBD1 aligns across 10 bases. Germline values: CDR1 MNHEY, CDR2 SMNVEV (reference sequence). The CDR3 consists of 15 residues. Trimming at V came to 5 bases and at J to 7 bases, leaving 10 bases not matched to a gene. In nucleotides, the CDR3 is TGTGCCAGCAGTCGGCCCGGGACAGGGGTGATTGGCTACACCTTC. Translated: CASSRPGTGVIGYTF.